This record concerns one T cell receptor (beta chain) sequence. Its antigen is undetermined. This sample was included in a study of T cell responses to AZD1222 COVID-19 vaccine. Study results and caveats: Two AZD1222 doses significantly raised spike-specific TCR breadth and depth over controls. Females made up more of the donors, who were largely white British, and clonal diversity may have come out too low.

Profiling relied on immunoSEQ multiplex PCR, and the TCRdb table lists in-frame clones only, not all of them. Of 140,000 to 150,000 clones in the sample, roughly nine tenths were seen once. The germline V gene encodes CDR1 SGDLS and CDR2 YYNGEE. The CDR3 extends over 16 amino acids. V lost 2 bases and J lost 7; bases outside the gene matches: 11. The rearrangement joins TRBV9 to TRBJ2-1; 8 bases agree with TRBD2. This TCR was recovered from an adult in good health. The material sequenced was peripheral blood, taken on day 0 of AZD1222 vaccination. Here the CDR3 DNA reads TGTGCCAGCAGCGTGGCGAGTAGCGGGATGGGTAATGAGCAGTTCTTC. Translation: CASSVASSGMGNEQFF.